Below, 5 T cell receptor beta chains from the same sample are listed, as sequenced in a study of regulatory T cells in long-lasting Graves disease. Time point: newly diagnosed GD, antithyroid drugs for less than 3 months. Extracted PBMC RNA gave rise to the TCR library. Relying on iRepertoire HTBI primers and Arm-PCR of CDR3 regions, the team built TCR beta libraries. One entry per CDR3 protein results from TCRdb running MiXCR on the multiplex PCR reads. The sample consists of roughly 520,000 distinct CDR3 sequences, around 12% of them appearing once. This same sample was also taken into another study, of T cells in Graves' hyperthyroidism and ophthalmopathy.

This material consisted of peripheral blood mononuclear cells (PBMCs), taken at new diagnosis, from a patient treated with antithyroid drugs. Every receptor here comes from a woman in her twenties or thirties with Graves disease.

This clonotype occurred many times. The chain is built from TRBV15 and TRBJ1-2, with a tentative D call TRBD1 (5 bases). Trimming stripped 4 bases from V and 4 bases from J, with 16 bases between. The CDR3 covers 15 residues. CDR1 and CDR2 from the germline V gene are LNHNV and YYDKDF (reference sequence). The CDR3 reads CATSTGEAQVYGYTF. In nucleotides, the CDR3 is TGTGCCACCAGCACAGGCGAGGCACAGGTCTATGGCTACACCTTC.

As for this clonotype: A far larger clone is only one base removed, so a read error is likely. The CDR3 loop reads CASSLRTGPNEQYF. In DNA form, the CDR3 reads TGTGCCAGCAGCCTTCGGACAGGGCCAAATGAGCAGTACTTC. V gene TRBV2 combines with J gene TRBJ2-7; 8 bases are shared with TRBD1. With 6 bases clipped from V and 7 bases from J, the junction kept 11 bases outside the gene matches. The germline V gene encodes CDR1 SNHLY and CDR2 FYNNEI. This CDR3 is built from 14 residues. Filled out from reference TRBV2 and TRBJ2-7, the complete variable domain reads EPEVTQTPSHQVTQMGQEVILRCVPISNHLYFYWYRQILGQKVEFLVSFYNNEISEKSEIFDDQFSVERPDGSNFTLKIRSTKLEDSAMYFCASSLRTGPNEQYFGPGTRLTVT.

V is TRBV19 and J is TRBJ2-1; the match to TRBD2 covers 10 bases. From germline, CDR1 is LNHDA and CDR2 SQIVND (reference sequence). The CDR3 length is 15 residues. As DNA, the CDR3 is TGTGGGACGAGACTAGCGGGTAGCTCCTACAATGAGCAGTTCTTC. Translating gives CGTRLAGSSYNEQFF. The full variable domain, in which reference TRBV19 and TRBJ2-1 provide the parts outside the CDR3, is DGGITQSPKYLFRKEGQNVTLSCEQNLNHDAMYWYRQDPGQGLRLIYYSQIVNDFQKGDIAEGYSVSREKKESFPLTVTSAQKNPTAFYLCGTRLAGSSYNEQFFGPGTRLTVL.

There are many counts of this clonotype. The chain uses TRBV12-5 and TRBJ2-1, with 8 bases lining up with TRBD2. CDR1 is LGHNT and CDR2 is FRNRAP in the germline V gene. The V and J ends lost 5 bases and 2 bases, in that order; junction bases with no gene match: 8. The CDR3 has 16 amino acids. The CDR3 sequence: CASGRWTSPTYNEQFF. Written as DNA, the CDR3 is TGTGCTAGTGGTCGATGGACTAGCCCTACCTACAATGAGCAGTTCTTC.

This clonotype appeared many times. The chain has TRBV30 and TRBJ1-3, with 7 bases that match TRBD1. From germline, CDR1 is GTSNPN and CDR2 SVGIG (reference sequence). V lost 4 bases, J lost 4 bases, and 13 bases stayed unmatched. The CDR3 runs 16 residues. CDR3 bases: TGTGCCTGGACCACCGGGACAGCGACGGGGGGAAACACCATATATTTT. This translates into CAWTTGTATGGNTIYF.